This passage covers 29 T cell receptor beta chains from one sample sequenced in a study of identical twins. Each CDR3 protein gets one entry after TCRdb re-called the 5' RACE reads with MiXCR. The top ten clones hold about 1.5% of a sample with under 900,000 distinct CDR3 sequences, approximately 13% of them seen once. This sample also appeared in a second study, on yellow fever vaccine responses in identical twins.

The sample comprised PBMCs. These receptors all stem from a young woman in good health.

The chain uses TRBV5-1 and TRBJ2-3; 9 bases align to TRBD1. This CDR3 comprises 18 residues. The trim removed 4 bases at V and 0 bases at J, leaving 12 bases unmatched. Per germline, CDR1 SGHRS and CDR2 YFSETQ. CDR3 nucleotide sequence: TGCGCCAGCAGCACCGGGACAGGGTCTGACTATAGCACAGATACGCAGTATTTT. Translation: CASSTGTGSDYSTDTQYF.

V is TRBV2 and J is TRBJ2-1; D unclear. V was clipped by 4 bases and J by 6 bases, with 10 bases between them. Germline CDR1 is SNHLY and CDR2 is FYNNEI. The CDR3 runs to 13 residues. CDR3 bases: TGTGCCAGCAGTGTGGGCAGGCCCAATGAGCAGTTCTTC. Protein product: CASSVGRPNEQFF.

At least ten counts were recorded for this clonotype. V and J are TRBV10-3 and TRBJ1-2, with unresolved D. Trimming stripped 0 bases from V and 3 bases from J, with 8 bases between. The CDR3 covers 14 residues. CDR1 ENHRY and CDR2 SYGVKD come from the germline V gene. The CDR3 protein is CAISESGIDYGYTF. For the CDR3, the DNA is TGTGCCATCAGTGAGTCGGGTATCGACTATGGCTACACCTTC.

This clonotype was detected only a few times. The chain employs TRBV25-1 and TRBJ2-7, with D maybe TRBD2 (6 bases). The germline gives CDR1 MGHDK, CDR2 SYGVNS. This CDR3 region has 13 residues. Trimming pared 1 base from V and 4 bases from J, leaving 8 bases between. The CDR3 spells CASSEFGGYEQYF. As DNA, the CDR3 is TGTGCCAGCAGTGAATTCGGGGGTTACGAGCAGTACTTC.

This clonotype has ten or more counts. The chain has TRBV25-1 and TRBJ2-4, with TRBD1 as a possible D gene (6 bases). Germline V gives CDR1 MGHDK, CDR2 SYGVNS. The CDR3 consists of 14 residues. The germline V and J ends were trimmed by 5 bases and 2 bases, with 10 bases remaining between them. CDR3 sequence (DNA): TGTGCCAGCAGTCAACAGGGAACCAAAAACATTCAGTACTTC. It translates to CASSQQGTKNIQYF.

V usage is TRBV9 and J usage is TRBJ2-6, with D possibly TRBD1 on 7 matching bases. Germline values: CDR1 SGDLS, CDR2 YYNGEE. The V and J ends lost 4 bases and 4 bases respectively, with 18 bases between them. This CDR3 has 17 residues. CDR3 nucleotides: TGTGCCAGCAGCCCCAGGGGGGAGGATGCGGGGGCCAACGTCCTGACTTTC. Its translation is CASSPRGEDAGANVLTF.

The chain couples TRBV12-3 or TRBV12-4 to TRBJ2-2, with D perhaps being TRBD1 or TRBD2 (6 bases each). The CDR3 loop spans 15 amino acids. The V end lost 7 bases, the J end lost 2 bases, and 14 bases lay between the germline ends. The CDR3 bases are TGTGCCAGCATATTGGGGGGCAGCAACACCGGGGAGCTGTTTTTT. Translating gives CASILGGSNTGELFF.

The genes are TRBV4-1 and TRBJ1-5; D is uncertain. This CDR3 is 17 amino acids long. V was shortened by 0 bases and J by 1 base, with 13 bases between the two germline ends. Germline CDR1 reads MGHRA; CDR2 reads YSYEKL. The CDR3 is CASSQEGPGMSNQPQHF. The CDR3 DNA sequence: TGCGCCAGCAGCCAAGAGGGTCCGGGAATGAGCAATCAGCCCCAGCATTTT.

The CDR3 reads CASSRGPTSYNSPLHF. The CDR3, as DNA: TGTGCCAGCAGCCGGGGACCGACGTCCTATAATTCACCCCTCCACTTT. The chain has TRBV2 and TRBJ1-6, with D possibly TRBD1 on 5 matching bases. CDR1 and CDR2 from the germline V gene are SNHLY and FYNNEI. The CDR3 covers 16 residues. V was shortened by 6 bases and J by 1 base, with 13 bases between the two germline ends.

This clonotype has a handful of counts. The chain recombines TRBV7-9 with TRBJ2-1; 9 nucleotides line up with TRBD1. The CDR3 totals 15 residues. Looked up from germline, CDR1 is SEHNR and CDR2 is FQNEAQ (reference sequence). Trimming cost V 5 bases and J 4 bases; bases outside gene matches: 6. In DNA form, the CDR3 reads TGTGCCAGCAGCCAAGCGGGACAGGGTTACAATGAGCAGTTCTTC. Translation: CASSQAGQGYNEQFF.

The J gene is TRBJ2-7, the V gene TRBV12-3 or TRBV12-4; D not certain. Trimming took off 5 bases at V and 1 base at J, with 21 bases between the two ends. CDR3 length: 17 amino acids. The CDR3 DNA follows: TGTGCCAGCAGTCCTGTGGGCCGATCCCCGATTTCCTACGAGCAGTACTTC. It translates to CASSPVGRSPISYEQYF.

The chain couples TRBV23-1 to TRBJ1-5, with 7 bases aligning to TRBD1. TRBV23-1 is filed as an ORF, its function uncertain. This CDR3 contains 16 residues. Trimming cost V 4 bases and J 4 bases; bases outside gene matches: 10. The CDR3 DNA follows: TGCGCCAGCAGTCCCCCCGGGCAGGGGGGGAATCAGCCCCAGCATTTT. Translating it yields CASSPPGQGGNQPQHF.

This clonotype has ten or more counts. The V and J genes are TRBV20-1 and TRBJ2-1; D uncertain. Germline V gene sequence: CDR1 DFQATT, CDR2 SNEGSKA (reference sequence). The V end was cut by 0 bases, the J end by 2 bases, with 11 bases between. The CDR3 extends over 15 amino acids. The CDR3 DNA reads TGCAGTGCTAGAGACTCGACTCTCCCCTACAATGAGCAGTTCTTC. Translating gives CSARDSTLPYNEQFF.

In this sample, this clonotype turned up many times. The chain is built from TRBV5-1 and TRBJ1-1; the D is unclear. Germline lookup yields CDR1 SGHRS and CDR2 YFSETQ. The CDR3 totals 14 residues. Between the trimmed V and J ends, which lost 0 bases and 3 bases, there was a span of 9 bases. CDR3 DNA sequence: TGCGCCAGCAGCTTGGAGTCTGGGGACACTGAAGCTTTCTTT. It codes for CASSLESGDTEAFF.

This clonotype occurred many times. The chain carries TRBV10-3 and TRBJ1-5; D unresolved. The CDR3 has 16 residues. The V end lost 3 bases, the J end lost 0 bases, and 12 bases lay between the germline ends. CDR1 is ENHRY and CDR2 is SYGVKD in the germline V gene. The CDR3 nucleotides are TGTGCCATCAGTGATCGGCCGGCGTATAGCAATCAGCCCCAGCATTTT. It encodes CAISDRPAYSNQPQHF.

The chain couples TRBV6-5 to TRBJ2-3; D ambiguous. CDR3 length: 15 amino acids. In germline, CDR1 is MNHEY, CDR2 SVGAGI. The V end was cut by 0 bases, the J end by 4 bases, with 11 bases between. Here the CDR3 reads CASSYSTLKADTQYF. The CDR3 bases are TGTGCCAGCAGTTACTCGACTTTAAAGGCAGATACGCAGTATTTT.

The J gene is TRBJ2-5, the V gene TRBV10-3; D call uncertain. CDR1 is ENHRY and CDR2 is SYGVKD in the germline V gene. This CDR3 has 13 amino acids. The V and J ends lost 3 bases and 2 bases respectively, with 7 bases between them. The CDR3, as DNA: TGTGCCATCAGTGACAGGACGCAAGAGACCCAGTACTTC. As protein: CAISDRTQETQYF.

CDR3 bases: TGTGCCAGCAGCCCGGGACAGCTAATTCGGGAGACCCAGTACTTC. This sequence encodes CASSPGQLIRETQYF. The chain employs TRBV7-9 and TRBJ2-5; TRBD1 agrees at 7 bases. The CDR3 has 15 amino acids. Trimming took 5 bases from V and 5 from J; bases not matched to a gene: 11. Germline CDR1 SEHNR, CDR2 FQNEAQ (reference sequence).

This clonotype was picked up many times. The chain carries TRBV12-3 or TRBV12-4 and TRBJ2-3; possibly TRBD1 for D (5 bases). This CDR3 comprises 15 residues. Trimming took 3 bases from V and 4 from J, leaving 14 bases between them. The CDR3 region is CASSFDSLFADTQYF. CDR3 nucleotides: TGTGCCAGCAGTTTCGACAGTTTGTTCGCAGATACGCAGTATTTT.

At least ten counts were recorded for this clonotype. V usage is TRBV5-1 and J usage is TRBJ2-2; 9 bases agree with TRBD2. This CDR3 has 15 amino acids. Germline lookup yields CDR1 SGHRS and CDR2 YFSETQ. Trimming cost V 1 base and J 3 bases; bases outside gene matches: 1. The CDR3 nucleotides are TGCGCCAGCAGCTTGAGACTAGCGGACACCGGGGAGCTGTTTTTT. This codes for CASSLRLADTGELFF.

This clonotype was counted only a few times. The rearrangement joins TRBV7-9 to TRBJ2-1, with D possibly being TRBD2 (6 bases). The CDR3 spans 17 residues. The germline V gene encodes CDR1 SEHNR and CDR2 FQNEAQ (reference sequence). The V gene lost 1 base and the J gene lost 3 bases, with 16 bases spanning the gap. The CDR3 loop is CASSLGLIAARYNEQFF. CDR3 nucleotides: TGTGCCAGCAGCTTAGGGTTGATAGCGGCCCGCTACAATGAGCAGTTCTTC. The full variable domain, its missing parts supplied by reference TRBV7-9 and TRBJ2-1, is DTGVSQNPRHKITKRGQNVTFRCDPISEHNRLYWYRQTLGQGPEFLTYFQNEAQLEKSRLLSDRFSAERPKGSFSTLEIQRTEQGDSAMYLCASSLGLIAARYNEQFFGPGTRLTVL.

A few counts support this clonotype. This rearrangement joins TRBV7-9 to TRBJ2-1; 10 bases are shared with TRBD2. Unmatched junction bases numbered 5, after V lost 7 bases and J lost 2 bases. In germline, CDR1 is SEHNR, CDR2 FQNEAQ (reference sequence). The CDR3 length is 15 residues. Written as DNA, the CDR3 is TGTGCCAGCAAGCGGGAGGGCGGGACCTACAATGAGCAGTTCTTC. This encodes CASKREGGTYNEQFF.

This chain connects TRBV12-3 or TRBV12-4 to TRBJ2-7, with D hard to call. This CDR3 is built from 15 residues. The V end lost 6 bases, the J end lost 1 base, and 16 bases lay between the germline ends. DNA for the CDR3: TGTGCCAGCAGCATAGGACGGCTAATATCCTACGAGCAGTACTTC. Translating gives CASSIGRLISYEQYF.

This chain joins TRBV6-5 and TRBJ2-3, with D possibly matching TRBD1 (5 bases). This CDR3 is 16 amino acids long. V gave up 4 bases and J gave up 1 base, with 15 bases separating them. Germline V gives CDR1 MNHEY, CDR2 SVGAGI. The CDR3 nucleotides read TGTGCCAGCAGTTGGGCCCCAGGGATTGGCACAGATACGCAGTATTTT. It specifies CASSWAPGIGTDTQYF.

This clonotype was picked up a small number of times. The J gene is TRBJ2-1, the V gene TRBV11-2; 10 nucleotides line up with TRBD2. The V gene end was trimmed by 0 bases and the J gene end by 4 bases; junction bases not matched to a gene: 9. This CDR3 comprises 18 residues. The germline V gene encodes CDR1 SGHAT and CDR2 FQNNGV. The CDR3 is CASSLEVSGGATYNEQFF. Here the CDR3 DNA reads TGTGCCAGCAGCTTAGAAGTAAGCGGGGGGGCTACATACAATGAGCAGTTCTTC.

The chain employs TRBV7-9 and TRBJ2-7; D is perhaps TRBD2 (6 bases). The germline V and J ends were trimmed by 1 base and 1 base, with 14 bases remaining between them. There are 16 residues in the CDR3. Looked up from germline, CDR1 is SEHNR and CDR2 is FQNEAQ (reference sequence). The CDR3 loop reads CASSLGRVDFSYEQYF. CDR3 nucleotides: TGTGCCAGCAGCTTAGGGAGGGTGGACTTTTCCTACGAGCAGTACTTC.

This clonotype has just a few counts. The chain employs TRBV20-1 and TRBJ2-1; tentative D call: TRBD1 (6 bases). The CDR3 runs 15 residues. The ends were cut back, 5 bases at V and 4 bases at J, with 18 bases in the middle. The V gene's germline CDR1 is DFQATT and CDR2 SNEGSKA (reference sequence). CDR3 bases: TGCAGTGCTCTAGCCCTAGGACAGCGATACAATGAGCAGTTCTTC. Translation gives CSALALGQRYNEQFF.

This clonotype occurred many times. This chain connects TRBV7-6 to TRBJ1-1; no firm D call. Germline CDR1 and CDR2: SGHVS and FNYEAQ. The CDR3 runs 13 residues. V was pared by 5 bases and J by 4 bases, with 11 bases between. Here the CDR3 DNA reads TGTGCCAGCAGCCTGCGGAAGGCCACTGAAGCTTTCTTT. This sequence encodes CASSLRKATEAFF. Full variable domain (missing parts from reference TRBV7-6 and TRBJ1-1): GAGVSQSPRYKVTKRGQDVALRCDPISGHVSLYWYRQALGQGPEFLTYFNYEAQQDKSGLPNDRFSAERPEGSISTLTIQRTEQRDSAMYRCASSLRKATEAFFGQGTRLTVV.

This clonotype has a handful of counts. The chain combines TRBV15 with TRBJ2-5; D remains unclear. CDR1 is LNHNV and CDR2 is YYDKDF in the germline V gene (reference sequence). The V and J ends lost 4 bases and 0 bases respectively, with 6 bases between them. This CDR3 is 13 amino acids long. CDR3 residues: CATSNTYQETQYF. CDR3 in DNA: TGTGCCACCAGCAATACGTACCAAGAGACCCAGTACTTC.